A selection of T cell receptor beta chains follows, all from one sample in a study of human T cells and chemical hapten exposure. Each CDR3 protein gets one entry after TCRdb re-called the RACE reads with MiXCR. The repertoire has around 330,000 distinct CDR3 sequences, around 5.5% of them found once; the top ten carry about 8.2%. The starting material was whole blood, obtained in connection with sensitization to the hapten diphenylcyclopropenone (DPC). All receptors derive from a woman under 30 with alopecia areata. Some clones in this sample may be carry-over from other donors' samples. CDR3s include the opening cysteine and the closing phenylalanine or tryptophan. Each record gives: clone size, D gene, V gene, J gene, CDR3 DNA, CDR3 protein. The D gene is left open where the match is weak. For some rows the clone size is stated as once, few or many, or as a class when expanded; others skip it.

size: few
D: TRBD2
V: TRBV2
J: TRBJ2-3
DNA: TGTGCCAGCAGGGGGACTAGCGGGGGCGGGAATACGCAGTATTTT
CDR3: CASRGTSGGGNTQYF

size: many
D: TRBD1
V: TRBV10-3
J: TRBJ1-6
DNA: TGTGCCATCAGGGGGACAGGGGGAAATTCACCCCTCCACTTT
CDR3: CAIRGTGGNSPLHF

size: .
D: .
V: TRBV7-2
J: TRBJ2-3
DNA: TGTGCCAGCAGCACCCGAGAAGTCGGAGTGCCGCAGTATTTT
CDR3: CASSTREVGVPQYF

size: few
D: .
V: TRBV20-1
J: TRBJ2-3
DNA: TGCAGTGCTTCGGACCCTCGCGGGGGCACAGATACGCAGTATTTT
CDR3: CSASDPRGGTDTQYF

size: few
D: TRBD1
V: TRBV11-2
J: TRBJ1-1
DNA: TGTGCCAGCAGCACTCGACAGGGGAGCGAAGCTTTCTTT
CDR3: CASSTRQGSEAFF

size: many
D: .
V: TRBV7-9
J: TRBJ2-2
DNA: TGTGCCAGCAGCACTTTACAGGGAGACGGGGAGCTGTTTTTT
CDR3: CASSTLQGDGELFF

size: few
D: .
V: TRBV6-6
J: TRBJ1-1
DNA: TGTGCCAGCTGGGATCCGAACACTGAAGCTTTCTTT
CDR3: CASWDPNTEAFF

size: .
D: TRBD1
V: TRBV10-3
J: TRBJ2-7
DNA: TGTGCCATCAGTGAATCGACAGGGCTTAAGAGGTCCTACGAGCAGTACTTC
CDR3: CAISESTGLKRSYEQYF

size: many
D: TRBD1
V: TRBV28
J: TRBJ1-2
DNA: TGTGCCAGCTTCTCCGGGACAGGGGTACGTGGCTACACCTTC
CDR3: CASFSGTGVRGYTF

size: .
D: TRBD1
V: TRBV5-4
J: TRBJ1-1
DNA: TGTGCCAGCAGACGAAACAGGGGTTTAAACACTGAAGCTTTCTTT
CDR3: CASRRNRGLNTEAFF

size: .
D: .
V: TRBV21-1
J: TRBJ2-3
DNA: TGTGCCAGCAGCAAAGCGCTTTCCGTACAGGCCCACCCTAATACGCAGTATTTT
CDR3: CASSKALSVQAHPNTQYF

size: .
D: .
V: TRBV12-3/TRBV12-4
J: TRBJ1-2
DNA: TGTGCCAGCACCTACAGGGTAGTTAACTATGGCTACACCTTC
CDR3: CASTYRVVNYGYTF

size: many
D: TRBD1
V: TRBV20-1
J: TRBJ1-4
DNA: TGCAGTGCTAGCCGGGACAGGGTGGGTGAAAAACTGTTTTTT
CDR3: CSASRDRVGEKLFF

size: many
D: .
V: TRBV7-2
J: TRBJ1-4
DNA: TGTGCCAGCAGTCCTAACCGGCCGGAACTGTTTTTT
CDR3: CASSPNRPELFF

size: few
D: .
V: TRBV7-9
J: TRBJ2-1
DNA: TGTGCCAGCCAGGCCCGAGGGAATGAGCAGTTCTTC
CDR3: CASQARGNEQFF

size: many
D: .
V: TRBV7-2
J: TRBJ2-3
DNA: TGTGCCAGCAGCTTATCGGCGGGCACAGATACGCAGTATTTT
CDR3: CASSLSAGTDTQYF

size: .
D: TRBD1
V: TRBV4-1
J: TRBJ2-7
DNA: TGCGCCAGCAGCAACGGGAAGGGGGCTGTTAATTACGAGCAGTACTTC
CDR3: CASSNGKGAVNYEQYF

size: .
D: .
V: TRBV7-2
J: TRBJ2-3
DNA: TGTGCCAGCAGCTCGATCGGGTTCAGCACAGATACGCAGTATTTT
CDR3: CASSSIGFSTDTQYF

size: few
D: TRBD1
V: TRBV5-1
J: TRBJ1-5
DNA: TGCGCCAGCAGCTTGGCCGGGACAGGGTATCAGCCCCAGCATTTT
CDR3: CASSLAGTGYQPQHF

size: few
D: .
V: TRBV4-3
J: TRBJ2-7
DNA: TGCGCCAGCAGCCAACGGGCAGGGCCAGGCGAGCAGTACTTC
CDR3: CASSQRAGPGEQYF

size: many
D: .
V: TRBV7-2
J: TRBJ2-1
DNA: TGTGCCAGCAGCCTCATGACACCGCTTTTGTTCTTC
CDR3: CASSLMTPLLFF

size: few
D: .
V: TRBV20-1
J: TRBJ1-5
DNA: TGCAGTGCTCTTGGTAGGGGGGCATGGAATCAGCCCCAGCATTTT
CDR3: CSALGRGAWNQPQHF